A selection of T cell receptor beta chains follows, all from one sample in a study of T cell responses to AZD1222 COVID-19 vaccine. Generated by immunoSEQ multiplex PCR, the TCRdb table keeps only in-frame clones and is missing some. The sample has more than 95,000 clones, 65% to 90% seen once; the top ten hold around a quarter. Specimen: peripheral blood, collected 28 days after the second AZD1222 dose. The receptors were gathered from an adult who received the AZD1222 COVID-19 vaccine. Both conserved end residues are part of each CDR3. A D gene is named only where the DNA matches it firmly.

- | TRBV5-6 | CASSLRKAGPQETQYF
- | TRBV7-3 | CASSLTGTAYNEQFF
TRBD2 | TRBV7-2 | CASSTPTSGGPREQYF
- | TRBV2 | CASSEGDLSRAFF
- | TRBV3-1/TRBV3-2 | CASREREVRGTEAFF
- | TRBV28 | CASSLPWTENGYTF
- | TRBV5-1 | CASSPTAGTSYGYTF
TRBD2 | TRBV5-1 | CASSSSSGGAGTQYF
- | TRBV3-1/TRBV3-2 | CASSQEFWQAEAFF
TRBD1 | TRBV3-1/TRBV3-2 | CASSQDRGRRGASGDIGYTF
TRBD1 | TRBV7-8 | CASSPLAGTGNTEAFF
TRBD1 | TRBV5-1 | CASSGTGRGEKLFF
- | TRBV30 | CAWSAGQSNQPQHF
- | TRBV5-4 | CASSFREANYGYTF
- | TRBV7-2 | CASSRQYGTYEQYF
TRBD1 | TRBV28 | CASSLARDSYGYTF
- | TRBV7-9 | CASSPVSGYTF
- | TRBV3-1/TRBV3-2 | CASSPSPGKAGTQYF
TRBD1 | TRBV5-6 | CASSPDRGRSGNTIYF
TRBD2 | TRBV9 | CASSVGDSGAQETQYF
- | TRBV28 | CASRPTGVDGYTF
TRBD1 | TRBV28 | CASSTGQGAKVYF
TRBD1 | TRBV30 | CAWRDTGEPFF
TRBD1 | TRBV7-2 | CASSQTGTGEGYTF
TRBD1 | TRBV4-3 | CASSQQGVPTEAFF
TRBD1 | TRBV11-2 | CASSLPLGQGNEQYF
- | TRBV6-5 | CASSTNFDSYEQYF
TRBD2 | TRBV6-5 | CATSPAGGYNEQFF
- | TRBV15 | CATSREGAGPFSGLYGYTF
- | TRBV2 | CATETSSYEQYF
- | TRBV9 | CASSPQTSSRGYTF
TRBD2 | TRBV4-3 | CASSTLAGGPASTDTQYF
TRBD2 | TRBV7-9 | CASSLVSGGHYEQYF
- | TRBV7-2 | CASSFYTGELFF
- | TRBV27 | CASSFNGPVNEQFF
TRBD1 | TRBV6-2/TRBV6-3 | CASSGYRGRDQPQHF
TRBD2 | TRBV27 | CASSSGGASSNEQFF
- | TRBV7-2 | CASSRVPQETQYF
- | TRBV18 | CASSPPELRGNTIYF
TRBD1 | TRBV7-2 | CASSYRGTGELFF
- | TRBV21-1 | CASSTKLGINEKLFF
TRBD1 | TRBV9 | CASSSRDRLGAKNIQYF
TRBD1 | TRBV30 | CALSTGLADTQYF
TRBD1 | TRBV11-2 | CASSVIQGLTEAFF
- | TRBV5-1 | CASSLDGGNTGELFF